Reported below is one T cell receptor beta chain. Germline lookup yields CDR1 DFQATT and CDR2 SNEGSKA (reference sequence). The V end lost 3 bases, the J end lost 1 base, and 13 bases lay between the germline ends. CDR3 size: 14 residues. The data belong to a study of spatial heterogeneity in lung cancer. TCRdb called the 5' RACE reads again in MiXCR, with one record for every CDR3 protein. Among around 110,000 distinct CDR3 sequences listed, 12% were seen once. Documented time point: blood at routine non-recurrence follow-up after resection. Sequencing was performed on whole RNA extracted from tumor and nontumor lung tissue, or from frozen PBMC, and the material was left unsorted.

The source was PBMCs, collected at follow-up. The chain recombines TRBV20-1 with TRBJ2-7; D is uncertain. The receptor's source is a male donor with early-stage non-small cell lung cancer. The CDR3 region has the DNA TGCAGTGCTAGTCCGAACCCAGGATCCTACGAGCAGTACTTC. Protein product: CSASPNPGSYEQYF.